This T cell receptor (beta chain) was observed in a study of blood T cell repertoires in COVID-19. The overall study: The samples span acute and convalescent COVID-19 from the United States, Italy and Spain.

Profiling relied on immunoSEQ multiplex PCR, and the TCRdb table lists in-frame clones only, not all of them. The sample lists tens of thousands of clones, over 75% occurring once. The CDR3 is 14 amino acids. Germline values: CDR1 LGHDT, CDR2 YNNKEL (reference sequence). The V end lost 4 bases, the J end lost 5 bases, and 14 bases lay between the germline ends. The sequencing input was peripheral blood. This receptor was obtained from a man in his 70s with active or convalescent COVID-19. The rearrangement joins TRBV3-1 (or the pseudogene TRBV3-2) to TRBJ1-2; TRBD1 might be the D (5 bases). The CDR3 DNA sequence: TGTGCCAGCAGCCCCGACAGTGGGCCTTATGGCTACACCTTC. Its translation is CASSPDSGPYGYTF.